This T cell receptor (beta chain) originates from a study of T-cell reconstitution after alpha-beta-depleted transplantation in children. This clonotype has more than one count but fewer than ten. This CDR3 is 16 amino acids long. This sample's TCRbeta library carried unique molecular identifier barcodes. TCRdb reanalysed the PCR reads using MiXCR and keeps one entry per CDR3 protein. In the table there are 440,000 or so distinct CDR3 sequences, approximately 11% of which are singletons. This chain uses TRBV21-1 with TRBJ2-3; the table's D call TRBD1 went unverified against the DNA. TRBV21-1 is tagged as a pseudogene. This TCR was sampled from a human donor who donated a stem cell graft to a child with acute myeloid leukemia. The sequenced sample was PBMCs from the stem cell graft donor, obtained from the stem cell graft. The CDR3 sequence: CASSGQLDSGTDTQYF. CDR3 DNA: TGTGCCAGCAGCGGACAGTTAGACAGCGGCACAGATACGCAGTATTTT.